This entry lists 26 T cell receptor beta chains sequenced from one sample in a study of blood T cells in healthy people across ages. It was with a sample-barcoded 5' primer and a J-beta primer mix that a second PCR of roughly 7 to 12 cycles was run. TCRdb fed the 5' RACE reads into MiXCR, producing one record per CDR3 protein. The sample includes 1,100,000 or so distinct CDR3 sequences, more than 35% of them seen just once. The sequencing sample was made of blood. The receptors were sampled from a woman aged 55-69 years in good health.

The rearrangement links TRBV20-1 to TRBJ2-5, with 13 bases aligning to TRBD2. The germline CDR1 and CDR2 sequences are DFQATT and SNEGSKA (reference sequence). Unmatched junction bases numbered 14, after V lost 5 bases and J lost 11 bases. The CDR3 is 15 residues long. The DNA for the CDR3 is TGCAGTGCTCAACGGACTAGCGGGAGAGTCAATGAGCAGTACTTC. This sequence encodes CSAQRTSGRVNEQYF.

The CDR3 is CATTEAADEKLFF. CDR3 sequence (DNA): TGTGCCACCACGGAAGCAGCCGATGAAAAACTGTTTTTT. The chain is built from TRBV10-3 and TRBJ1-4; D remains ambiguous. V was pared by 10 bases and J by 6 bases, with 15 bases between. CDR3 length equals 13 residues. Germline V gives CDR1 ENHRY, CDR2 SYGVKD.

CDR3 nucleotides: TGTGCCAGCAGCCTCCTAGGGACCCCGCATTCGGACATTCAGTACTTC. Protein sequence: CASSLLGTPHSDIQYF. The chain couples TRBV25-1 to TRBJ2-7; D possibly uses TRBD1 or TRBD2 (5 bases each). TRBJ2-4 matches the DNA end more closely, so the J call is doubtful. The length of the CDR3 is 16 residues. Germline V CDR1 and CDR2: MGHDK, SYGVNS.

The chain employs TRBV7-9 and TRBJ2-7, with a possible D match to TRBD1 (5 bases). The CDR3 extends over 15 amino acids. The V gene's germline CDR1 is SEHNR and CDR2 FQNEAQ (reference sequence). V gave up 3 bases and J gave up 3 bases, with 15 bases separating them. CDR3 in DNA: TGTGCCAGCAGCTTGGATCAGGGCAGAAGCTACGAGCAGTACTTC. This codes for CASSLDQGRSYEQYF.

The CDR3 is CASSYPNPVGGGANVLTF. Here the CDR3 DNA reads TGTGCCAGCAGTTACCCGAATCCCGTAGGGGGTGGGGCCAACGTCCTGACTTTC. The chain is built from TRBV6-5 and TRBJ2-6; TRBD1 might be the D (6 bases). Germline lookup yields CDR1 MNHEY and CDR2 SVGAGI. This CDR3 comprises 18 residues. V was cut by 2 bases and J by 3 bases, with 17 bases left in between.

This clonotype showed up just once. This may be a read error: a much more frequent sequence differs by one nucleotide. The gene calls are TRBV28 and TRBJ2-6; 7 nucleotides align to TRBD1. The length of the CDR3 is 15 residues. V lost 6 bases, J lost 2 bases, and 4 bases stayed unmatched. Germline V lookup: CDR1 MDHEN, CDR2 SYDVKM. The CDR3 is CASSMTGTGANVLTF. The CDR3 nucleotides are TGTGCCAGCAGCATGACAGGGACTGGGGCCAACGTCCTGACTTTC.

The V call is TRBV18, the J call TRBJ2-4, with D unresolved. The J call is doubtful: the DNA matches TRBJ2-7 better. The CDR3 loop spans 13 amino acids. Germline V gene lookup returns CDR1 KGHSH and CDR2 LQKENI. The CDR3 DNA reads TGTGCCAGCTCAGCCGACGTTACCTACGAGCAGTACTTC. This gives the protein CASSADVTYEQYF.

This clonotype was seen more than once but under ten times. This chain uses TRBV29-1 with TRBJ2-1; D gene uncertain. Germline CDR1 SQVTM, CDR2 ANQGSEA. This CDR3 is 12 amino acids long. Trimming removed 7 bases at V and 4 bases at J, with 11 bases between. The DNA for the CDR3 is TGCAGCGCCAATGATCGATACAATGAGCAGTTCTTC. This gives the protein CSANDRYNEQFF.

This clonotype was observed a few times. The CDR3 here is CASGRDSNQPQHF. CDR3 sequence (DNA): TGTGCCAGCGGGCGGGATAGCAATCAGCCCCAGCATTTT. The chain recombines TRBV7-9 with TRBJ1-5; D is uncertain. The V end was cut by 8 bases, the J end by 0 bases, with 8 bases between. The CDR3 has 13 residues. In germline, CDR1 is SEHNR, CDR2 FQNEAQ (reference sequence).

This clonotype was observed a few times. This rearrangement joins TRBV12-3 or TRBV12-4 to TRBJ2-7; D assignment may be TRBD1 or TRBD2 (5 bases each). CDR3 length: 15 residues. Deletions cut 5 bases from V and 4 bases from J, with 18 bases between. The CDR3 DNA reads as TGTGCCAGCAGTGAGGGGCAGGGCTATAGGTACGAGCAGTACTTC. Translating it yields CASSEGQGYRYEQYF.

This rearrangement joins TRBV27 to TRBJ2-1; 7 bases line up with TRBD2. This CDR3 comprises 16 residues. Germline assignment: CDR1 MNHEY and CDR2 SMNVEV (reference sequence). J gave up 4 bases and V 6 bases, and 12 bases lay outside the gene matches. CDR3 sequence reads: CASRPTSVVRYNEQFF. CDR3 nucleotides: TGTGCCAGCAGACCCACTAGCGTAGTGCGGTACAATGAGCAGTTCTTC.

This chain joins TRBV20-1 and TRBJ2-1, with a weak D call TRBD1 (6 bases). Germline V gene lookup returns CDR1 DFQATT and CDR2 SNEGSKA (reference sequence). Trimming took off 3 bases at V and 9 bases at J, with 12 bases between the two ends. The CDR3 is 12 residues long. CDR3 residues: CSASPQGAEQFF. The CDR3 nucleotides are TGCAGTGCTAGTCCACAGGGAGCTGAGCAGTTCTTC.

This chain joins TRBV20-1 and TRBJ1-2; D may be TRBD1 (6 bases). This CDR3 contains 15 residues. The germline V and J ends were trimmed by 0 bases and 2 bases, with 13 bases remaining between them. Germline V gene sequence: CDR1 DFQATT, CDR2 SNEGSKA (reference sequence). CDR3 loop: CSARDSAGVNYGYTF. The CDR3 DNA reads as TGCAGTGCTAGAGATTCTGCAGGGGTAAACTATGGCTACACCTTC.

The CDR3 DNA is TGCGCCAGCAGCGCTACTAGCGACTCCTACAATGAGCAGTTCTTC. It translates to CASSATSDSYNEQFF. This chain links TRBV5-1 with TRBJ2-1; 7 nucleotides match TRBD2. The CDR3 runs 15 residues. Trimming cost V 4 bases and J 0 bases; bases outside gene matches: 4. CDR1 and CDR2 (germline): SGHRS, YFSETQ.

This clonotype was picked up a small number of times. This rearrangement joins TRBV12-3 or TRBV12-4 to TRBJ1-2; D call uncertain. V shed 8 bases and J shed 8 bases, with 15 bases lying between them. This CDR3 is 12 amino acids long. The CDR3, as DNA: TGTGCCAGCTCCTTTCGACGGGGAGGCTACACCTTC. Translation: CASSFRRGGYTF.

The chain recombines TRBV12-3 or TRBV12-4 with TRBJ2-2, with D uncertain. V lost 6 bases to trimming and J lost 1 base, with 9 bases between them. CDR3 length: 14 residues. Here the CDR3 reads CASRLSRNTGELFF. The CDR3 bases are TGTGCCAGCAGACTTAGCAGGAACACCGGGGAGCTGTTTTTT.

The chain links TRBV6-4 to TRBJ2-3, with 7 bases fitting TRBD2. CDR3 length equals 15 residues. Per the germline V gene, CDR1 is MRHNA and CDR2 is SNTAGT. V dropped 0 bases and J dropped 4; count of bases not matched to a gene: 4. The CDR3 spells CASSDSGGSADTQYF. DNA of the CDR3: TGTGCCAGCAGTGACTCGGGCGGGAGTGCAGATACGCAGTATTTT.

This clonotype has a single count. The chain employs TRBV7-9 and TRBJ2-7, with 11 bases aligning to TRBD2. The germline V gene has CDR1 SEHNR and CDR2 FQNEAQ (reference sequence). The CDR3 runs to 19 residues. The V gene end was trimmed by 3 bases and the J gene end by 4 bases; junction bases not matched to a gene: 17. This chain's CDR3 is CASSFTGQGRLAGSYEQYF. CDR3 coding DNA: TGTGCCAGCAGCTTCACCGGACAGGGGAGACTAGCGGGATCTTACGAGCAGTACTTC.

The rearrangement links TRBV4-1 to TRBJ2-1; 9 bases fit TRBD2. This CDR3 is 16 amino acids long. V lost 0 bases to trimming and J lost 4 bases; unmatched junction nucleotides: 4. Germline CDR1 MGHRA, CDR2 YSYEKL. The CDR3: CASSQEGLAFYNEQFF. CDR3 bases: TGCGCCAGCAGCCAAGAGGGACTAGCCTTTTACAATGAGCAGTTCTTC.

This chain joins TRBV7-9 and TRBJ2-1, with a weak D call TRBD2 (5 bases). The CDR3 contains 17 residues. Germline V gene data show CDR1 as SEHNR and CDR2 as FQNEAQ (reference sequence). Trimming took off 4 bases at V and 3 bases at J, with 19 bases between the two ends. In DNA form, the CDR3 reads TGTGCCAGCAGCTCCACCTGGGTCGCGGGCCTCTACAATGAGCAGTTCTTC. Its protein product is CASSSTWVAGLYNEQFF. Filled out from reference TRBV7-9 and TRBJ2-1, the complete variable domain reads DTGVSQNPRHKITKRGQNVTFRCDPISEHNRLYWYRQTLGQGPEFLTYFQNEAQLEKSRLLSDRFSAERPKGSFSTLEIQRTEQGDSAMYLCASSSTWVAGLYNEQFFGPGTRLTVL.

CDR3 bases: TGCAGTGCTAGATGGAAGGAGGACACAGATACGCAGTATTTT. The encoded protein is CSARWKEDTDTQYF. V gene TRBV20-1 combines with J gene TRBJ2-3; TRBD2 might be the D (5 bases). The germline V and J ends were trimmed by 2 bases and 2 bases, with 11 bases remaining between them. Per the germline V gene, CDR1 is DFQATT and CDR2 is SNEGSKA (reference sequence). The CDR3 has 14 amino acids.

V is TRBV29-1 and J is TRBJ2-7, with 7 bases lining up with TRBD1. The CDR3 sequence is 12 residues long. V gave up 8 bases and J gave up 5 bases; unmatched junction bases: 9. Germline loops: CDR1 SQVTM, CDR2 ANQGSEA. CDR3 bases: TGCAGCTCCCTTTACAGGGGCCACGAGCAGTACTTC. This sequence encodes CSSLYRGHEQYF.

Only one count was recorded for this clonotype. The chain carries TRBV13 and TRBJ2-7; 10 positions agree with TRBD2. V was clipped by 6 bases and J by 5 bases; unmatched bases: 4. This CDR3 has 13 amino acids. In germline, CDR1 is PRHDT, CDR2 FYEKMQ (reference sequence). The CDR3 sequence is CASRFSGRHEQYF. Here the CDR3 DNA reads TGTGCCAGCAGGTTTAGCGGGAGGCACGAGCAGTACTTC.

CDR3 protein: CASYLGQSKGQKITGELFF. For the CDR3, the DNA is TGTGCCAGCTATTTGGGTCAGAGTAAGGGACAGAAGATCACCGGGGAGCTGTTTTTT. This chain uses TRBV2 with TRBJ2-2; TRBD1 agrees at 7 bases. The CDR3 has 19 amino acids. Looked up from germline, CDR1 is SNHLY and CDR2 is FYNNEI. V shed 8 bases, J shed 4 bases, and the junction held 22 bases outside the gene matches.

The gene calls are TRBV5-8 and TRBJ2-4; tentatively, D is TRBD2 (6 bases). The CDR3 totals 15 residues. Germline-derived CDR1 and CDR2 are SGHTS and YDEGEE. The V gene lost 0 bases and the J gene lost 2 bases, with 9 bases spanning the gap. CDR3 loop: CASSLEAGTKNIQYF. The CDR3 DNA reads TGTGCCAGCAGCTTGGAGGCGGGGACCAAAAACATTCAGTACTTC.

J is TRBJ1-1 and V is TRBV11-2; TRBD1 aligns across 7 bases. J gave up 0 bases and V 5 bases, and 9 bases lay outside the gene matches. The CDR3 length is 16 residues. Germline assignment: CDR1 SGHAT and CDR2 FQNNGV. This CDR3 is CASSPRQGAMNTEAFF. The CDR3, as DNA: TGTGCCAGCAGCCCTCGACAGGGCGCCATGAACACTGAAGCTTTCTTT.